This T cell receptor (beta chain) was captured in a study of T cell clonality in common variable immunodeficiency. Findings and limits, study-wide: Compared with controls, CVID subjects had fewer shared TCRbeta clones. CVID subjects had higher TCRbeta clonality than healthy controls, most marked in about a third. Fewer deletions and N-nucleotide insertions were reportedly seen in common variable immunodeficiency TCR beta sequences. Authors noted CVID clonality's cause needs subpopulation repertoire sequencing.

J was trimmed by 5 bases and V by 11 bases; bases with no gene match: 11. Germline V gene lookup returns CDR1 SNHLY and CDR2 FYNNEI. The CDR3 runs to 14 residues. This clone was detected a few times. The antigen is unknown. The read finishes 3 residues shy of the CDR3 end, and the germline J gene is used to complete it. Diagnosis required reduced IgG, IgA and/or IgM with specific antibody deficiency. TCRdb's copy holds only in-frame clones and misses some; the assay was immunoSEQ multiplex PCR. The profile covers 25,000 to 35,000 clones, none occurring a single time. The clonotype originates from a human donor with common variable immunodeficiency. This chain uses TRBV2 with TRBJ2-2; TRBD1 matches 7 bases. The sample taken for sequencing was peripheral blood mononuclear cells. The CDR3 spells CASNPDRRTGELFF. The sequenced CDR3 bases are TGTGCCTCGAATCCGGACAGGAGGACCGGGGAG.